This T cell receptor beta chain is from a study of CD8 T cells in ankylosing spondylitis. Study observations and caveats: CD8+ cells made up the disease-linked clones, which were relatively rare in peripheral blood. What seemed typical of ankylosing spondylitis blood was a TCR beta motif built from roughly eight highly homologous variants. Reported data indicate significant enrichment of disease-linked clones within matched ankylosing spondylitis synovial fluid.

Germline V gene data show CDR1 as SGHRS and CDR2 as YFSETQ. CDR3 length equals 14 residues. The V gene end was trimmed by 4 bases and the J gene end by 1 base; junction bases not matched to a gene: 3. This clonotype was detected ten times or more. The antigen remains undetermined. Researchers built TCR beta libraries using quantitative 5'-RACE with molecular barcodes. TCRdb passed the 5' RACE reads through MiXCR, listing each CDR3 protein once. The sample lists roughly 490,000 distinct CDR3 sequences; approximately 5.3% were seen once. J is TRBJ2-5 and V is TRBV5-1; 8 bases fit TRBD1. The sample taken for sequencing was blood, either unsorted or a sorted T cell fraction (not recorded which). The receptor's source is a male donor with ankylosing spondylitis. The CDR3, as DNA: TGCGCCAGCAGCCCACAGGGGGTCCAAGAGACCCAGTACTTC. Translating it yields CASSPQGVQETQYF. Filled out from reference TRBV5-1 and TRBJ2-5, the complete variable domain reads KAGVTQTPRYLIKTRGQQVTLSCSPISGHRSVSWYQQTPGQGLQFLFEYFSETQRNKGNFPGRFSGRQFSNSRSEMNVSTLELGDSALYLCASSPQGVQETQYFGPGTRLLVL.